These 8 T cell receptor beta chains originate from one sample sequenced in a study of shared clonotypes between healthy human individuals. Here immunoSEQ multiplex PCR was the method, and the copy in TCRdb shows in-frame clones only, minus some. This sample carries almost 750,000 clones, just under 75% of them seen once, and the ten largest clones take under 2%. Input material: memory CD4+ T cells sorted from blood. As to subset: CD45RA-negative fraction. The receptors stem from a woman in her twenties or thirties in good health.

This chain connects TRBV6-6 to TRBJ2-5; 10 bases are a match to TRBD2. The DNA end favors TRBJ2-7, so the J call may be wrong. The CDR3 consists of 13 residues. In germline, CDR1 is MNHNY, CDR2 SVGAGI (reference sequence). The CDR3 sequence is CASRKREGYEQYF. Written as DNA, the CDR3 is TGTGCCAGCAGGAAGCGGGAGGGCTACGAGCAGTACTTC.

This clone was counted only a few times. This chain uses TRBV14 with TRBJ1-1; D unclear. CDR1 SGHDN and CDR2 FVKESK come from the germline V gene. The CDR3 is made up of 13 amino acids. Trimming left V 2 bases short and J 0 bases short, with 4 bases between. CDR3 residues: CASSQQLNTEAFF. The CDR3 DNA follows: TGTGCCAGCAGCCAACAGTTGAACACTGAAGCTTTCTTT.

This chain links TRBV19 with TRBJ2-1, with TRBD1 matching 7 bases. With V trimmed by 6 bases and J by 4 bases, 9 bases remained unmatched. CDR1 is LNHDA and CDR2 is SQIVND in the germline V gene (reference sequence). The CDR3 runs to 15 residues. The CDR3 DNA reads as TGTGCCAGTAGGCTGGCCCAGGGGGTTTACAATGAGCAGTTCTTC. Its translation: CASRLAQGVYNEQFF.

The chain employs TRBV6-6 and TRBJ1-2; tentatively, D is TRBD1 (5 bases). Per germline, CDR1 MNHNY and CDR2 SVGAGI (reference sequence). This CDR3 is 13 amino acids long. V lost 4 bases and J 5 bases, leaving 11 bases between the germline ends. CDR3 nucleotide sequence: TGTGCCAGCAGTTTGCGGGACGGGTATGGCTACACCTTC. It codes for CASSLRDGYGYTF.

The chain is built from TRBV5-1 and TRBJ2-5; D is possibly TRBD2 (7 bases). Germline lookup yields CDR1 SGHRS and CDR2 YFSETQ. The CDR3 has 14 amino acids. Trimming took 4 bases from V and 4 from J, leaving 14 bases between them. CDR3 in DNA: TGCGCCAGCAGCCCCTGGGGAGGGGGAGAGACCCAGTACTTC. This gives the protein CASSPWGGGETQYF.

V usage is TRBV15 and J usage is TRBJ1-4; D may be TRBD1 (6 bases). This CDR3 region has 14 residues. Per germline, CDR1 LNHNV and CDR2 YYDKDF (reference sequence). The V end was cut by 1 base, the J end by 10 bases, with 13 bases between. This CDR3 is CATSRGQASGKLFF. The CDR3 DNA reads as TGTGCCACCAGCAGAGGACAGGCGTCTGGAAAACTGTTTTTT.

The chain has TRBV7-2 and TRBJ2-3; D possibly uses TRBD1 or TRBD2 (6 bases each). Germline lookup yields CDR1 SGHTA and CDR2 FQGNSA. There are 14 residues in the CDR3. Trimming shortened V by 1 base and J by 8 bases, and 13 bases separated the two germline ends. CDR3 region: CASSLDTGARTQYF. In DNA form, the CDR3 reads TGTGCCAGCAGCTTAGATACGGGGGCCCGTACGCAGTATTTT. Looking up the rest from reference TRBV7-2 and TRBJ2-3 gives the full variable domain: GAGVSQSPSNKVTEKGKDVELRCDPISGHTALYWYRQSLGQGLEFLIYFQGNSAPDKSGLPSDRFSAERTGGSVSTLTIQRTQQEDSAVYLCASSLDTGARTQYFGPGTRLTVL.

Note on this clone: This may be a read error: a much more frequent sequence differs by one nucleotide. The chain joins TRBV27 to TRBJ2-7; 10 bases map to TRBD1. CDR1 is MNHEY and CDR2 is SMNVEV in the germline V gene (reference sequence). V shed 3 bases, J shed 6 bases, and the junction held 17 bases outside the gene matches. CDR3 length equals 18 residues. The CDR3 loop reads CASSFCPPGTGAPAEQYF. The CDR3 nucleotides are TGTGCCAGCAGTTTCTGCCCTCCCGGGACAGGGGCCCCAGCCGAGCAGTACTTC.